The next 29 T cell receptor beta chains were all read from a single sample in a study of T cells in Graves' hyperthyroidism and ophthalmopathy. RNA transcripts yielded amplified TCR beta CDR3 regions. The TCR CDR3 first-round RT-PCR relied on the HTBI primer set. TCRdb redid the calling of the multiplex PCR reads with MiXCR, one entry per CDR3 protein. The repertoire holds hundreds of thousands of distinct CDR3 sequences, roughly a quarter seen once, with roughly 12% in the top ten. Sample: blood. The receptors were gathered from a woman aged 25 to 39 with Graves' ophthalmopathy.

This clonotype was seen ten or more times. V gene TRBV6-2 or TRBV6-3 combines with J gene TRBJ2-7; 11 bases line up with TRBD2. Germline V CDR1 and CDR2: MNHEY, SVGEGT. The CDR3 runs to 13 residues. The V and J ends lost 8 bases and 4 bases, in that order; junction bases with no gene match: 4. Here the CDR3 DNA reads TGTGCCAGCCGCCTAGCGGGGGGATACGAGCAGTACTTC. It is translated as CASRLAGGYEQYF.

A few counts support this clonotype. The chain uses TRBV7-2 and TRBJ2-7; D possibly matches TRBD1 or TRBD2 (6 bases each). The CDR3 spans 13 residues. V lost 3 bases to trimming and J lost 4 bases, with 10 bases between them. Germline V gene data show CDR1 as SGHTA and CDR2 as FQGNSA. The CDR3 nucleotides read TGTGCCAGCAGCTTCGGGGGCGGTTACGAGCAGTACTTC. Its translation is CASSFGGGYEQYF.

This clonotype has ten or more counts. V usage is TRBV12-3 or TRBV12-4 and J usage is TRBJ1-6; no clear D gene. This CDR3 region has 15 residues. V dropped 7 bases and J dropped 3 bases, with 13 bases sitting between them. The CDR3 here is CASTLGRGYNSPLHF. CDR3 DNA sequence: TGTGCCAGCACCTTAGGACGGGGCTATAATTCACCCCTCCACTTT.

The CDR3 DNA reads TGTGCCAGCAGCGTAGAAGGGACAGGGGGTGTTGGGAACACTGAAGCTTTCTTT. It specifies CASSVEGTGGVGNTEAFF. The chain is built from TRBV9 and TRBJ1-1, with TRBD1 matching over 11 bases. V lost 0 bases to trimming and J lost 1 base; unmatched junction nucleotides: 8. CDR1 SGDLS and CDR2 YYNGEE come from the germline V gene. The CDR3 length is 18 residues.

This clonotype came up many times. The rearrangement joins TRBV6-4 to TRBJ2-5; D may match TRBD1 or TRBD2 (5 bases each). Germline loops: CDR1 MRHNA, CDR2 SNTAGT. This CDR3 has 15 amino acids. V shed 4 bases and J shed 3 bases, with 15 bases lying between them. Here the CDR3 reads CASSGGRVVEETQYF. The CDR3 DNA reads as TGTGCCAGCAGTGGGGGACGGGTGGTTGAAGAGACCCAGTACTTC.

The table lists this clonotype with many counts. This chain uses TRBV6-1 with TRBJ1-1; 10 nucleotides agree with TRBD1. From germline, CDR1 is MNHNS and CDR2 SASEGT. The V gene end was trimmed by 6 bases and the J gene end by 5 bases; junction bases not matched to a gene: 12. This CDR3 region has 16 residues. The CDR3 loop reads CASSEGTGEKVTEAFF. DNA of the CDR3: TGTGCCAGCAGCGAGGGGACAGGGGAGAAAGTTACTGAAGCTTTCTTT.

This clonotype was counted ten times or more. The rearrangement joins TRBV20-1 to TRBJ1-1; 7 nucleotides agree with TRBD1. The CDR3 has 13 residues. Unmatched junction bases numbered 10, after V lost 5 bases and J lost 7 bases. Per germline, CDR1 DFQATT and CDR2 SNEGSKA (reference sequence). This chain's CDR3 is CSAHKGATGEAFF. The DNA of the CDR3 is TGCAGTGCTCATAAGGGGGCGACAGGTGAAGCTTTCTTT.

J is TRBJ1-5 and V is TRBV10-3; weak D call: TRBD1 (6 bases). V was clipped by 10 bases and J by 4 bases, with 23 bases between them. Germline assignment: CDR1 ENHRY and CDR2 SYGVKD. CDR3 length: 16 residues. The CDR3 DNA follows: TGTGCCACCTCAAAAACCCCCGGGACACCAAATCAGCCCCAGCATTTT. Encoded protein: CATSKTPGTPNQPQHF.

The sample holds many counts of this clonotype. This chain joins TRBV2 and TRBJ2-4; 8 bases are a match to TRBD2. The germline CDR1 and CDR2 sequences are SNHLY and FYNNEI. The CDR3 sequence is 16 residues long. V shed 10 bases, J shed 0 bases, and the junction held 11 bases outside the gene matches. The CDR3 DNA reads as TGTGCCACCCAGCGGGAGACCTTACTAGCCAAAAACATTCAGTACTTC. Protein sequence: CATQRETLLAKNIQYF.

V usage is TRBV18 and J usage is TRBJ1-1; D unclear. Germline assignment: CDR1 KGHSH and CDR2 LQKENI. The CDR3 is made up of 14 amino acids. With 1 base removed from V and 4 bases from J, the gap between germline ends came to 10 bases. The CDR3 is CASSPLNQFTEAFF. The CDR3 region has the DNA TGTGCCAGCTCACCACTAAACCAGTTCACTGAAGCTTTCTTT.

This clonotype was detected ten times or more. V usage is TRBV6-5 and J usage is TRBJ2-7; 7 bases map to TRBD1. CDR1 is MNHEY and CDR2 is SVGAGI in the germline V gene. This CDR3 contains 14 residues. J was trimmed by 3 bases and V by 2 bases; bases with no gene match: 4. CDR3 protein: CASSYVAGGYEQYF. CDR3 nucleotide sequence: TGTGCCAGCAGTTACGTGGCAGGGGGCTACGAGCAGTACTTC.

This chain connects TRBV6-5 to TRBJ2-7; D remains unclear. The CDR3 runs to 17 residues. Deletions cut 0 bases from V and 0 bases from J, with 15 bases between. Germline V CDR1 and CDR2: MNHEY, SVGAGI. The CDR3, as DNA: TGTGCCAGCAGTTACTCAACCCCGGGCAGGAGCTCCTACGAGCAGTACTTC. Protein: CASSYSTPGRSSYEQYF.

CDR3 amino acids: CASKVGTDYEQYF. CDR3 coding DNA: TGTGCCAGCAAAGTCGGGACAGACTACGAGCAGTACTTC. The chain has TRBV6-1 and TRBJ2-7, with 7 nucleotides matching TRBD1. This CDR3 is built from 13 residues. J gave up 3 bases and V 7 bases, and 6 bases lay outside the gene matches. Germline loops: CDR1 MNHNS, CDR2 SASEGT.

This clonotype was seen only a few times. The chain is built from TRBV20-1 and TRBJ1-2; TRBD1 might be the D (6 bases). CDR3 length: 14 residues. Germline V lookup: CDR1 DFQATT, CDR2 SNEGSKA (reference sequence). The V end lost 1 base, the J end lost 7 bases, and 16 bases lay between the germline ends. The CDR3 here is CSARAGASGSGYTF. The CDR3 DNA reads TGCAGTGCTAGAGCAGGGGCCTCTGGGAGTGGCTACACCTTC.

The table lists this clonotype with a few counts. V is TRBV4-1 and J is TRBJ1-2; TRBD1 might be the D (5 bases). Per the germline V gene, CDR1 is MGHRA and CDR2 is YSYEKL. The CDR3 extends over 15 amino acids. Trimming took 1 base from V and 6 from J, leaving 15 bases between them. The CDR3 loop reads CASSQVLGGAHGYTF. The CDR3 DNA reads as TGCGCCAGCAGCCAAGTACTGGGAGGGGCGCATGGCTACACCTTC.

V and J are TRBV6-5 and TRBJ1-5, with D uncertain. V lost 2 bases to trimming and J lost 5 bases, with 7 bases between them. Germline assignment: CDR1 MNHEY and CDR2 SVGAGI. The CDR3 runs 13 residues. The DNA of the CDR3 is TGTGCCAGCAGTTACGATCACTATCAGCCCCAGCATTTT. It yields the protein CASSYDHYQPQHF.

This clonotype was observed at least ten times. In DNA, the CDR3 is TGTGCCAGCAGTTTTAGGACCAGCTCCTACGAGCAGTACTTC. Residues: CASSFRTSSYEQYF. This chain uses TRBV27 with TRBJ2-7; D remains unclear. Germline V lookup: CDR1 MNHEY, CDR2 SMNVEV (reference sequence). The CDR3 loop spans 14 amino acids. Trimming shortened V by 3 bases and J by 0 bases, and 9 bases separated the two germline ends.

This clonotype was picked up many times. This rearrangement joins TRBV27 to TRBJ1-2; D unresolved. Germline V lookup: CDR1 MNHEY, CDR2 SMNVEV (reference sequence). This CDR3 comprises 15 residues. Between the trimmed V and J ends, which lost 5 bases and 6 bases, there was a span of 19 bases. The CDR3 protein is CASSSRPLGGNGYTF. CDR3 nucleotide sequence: TGTGCCAGCAGTAGTCGGCCCCTGGGTGGGAATGGCTACACCTTC.

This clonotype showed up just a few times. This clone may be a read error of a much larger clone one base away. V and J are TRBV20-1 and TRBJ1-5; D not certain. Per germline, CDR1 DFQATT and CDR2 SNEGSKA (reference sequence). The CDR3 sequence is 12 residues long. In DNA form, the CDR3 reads TGCAGTGCTAGAGTGGCCGGGCAGCCCCAGCAGTTT. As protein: CSARVAGQPQQF.

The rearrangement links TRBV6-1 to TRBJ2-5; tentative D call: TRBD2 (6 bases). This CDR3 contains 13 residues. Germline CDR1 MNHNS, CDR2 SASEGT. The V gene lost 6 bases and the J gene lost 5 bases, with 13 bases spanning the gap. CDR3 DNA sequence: TGTGCCAGCAGAACTATCCGGGGGGAGACCCAGTACTTC. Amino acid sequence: CASRTIRGETQYF.

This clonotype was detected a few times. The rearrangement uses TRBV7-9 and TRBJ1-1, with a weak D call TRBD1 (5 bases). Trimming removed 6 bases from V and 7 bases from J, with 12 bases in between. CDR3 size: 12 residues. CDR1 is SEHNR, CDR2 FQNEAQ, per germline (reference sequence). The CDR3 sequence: CASSPGGNEAFF. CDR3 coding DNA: TGTGCCAGCAGTCCTGGGGGGAATGAAGCTTTCTTT. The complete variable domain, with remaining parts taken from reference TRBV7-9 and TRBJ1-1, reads DTGVSQNPRHKITKRGQNVTFRCDPISEHNRLYWYRQTLGQGPEFLTYFQNEAQLEKSRLLSDRFSAERPKGSFSTLEIQRTEQGDSAMYLCASSPGGNEAFFGQGTRLTVV.

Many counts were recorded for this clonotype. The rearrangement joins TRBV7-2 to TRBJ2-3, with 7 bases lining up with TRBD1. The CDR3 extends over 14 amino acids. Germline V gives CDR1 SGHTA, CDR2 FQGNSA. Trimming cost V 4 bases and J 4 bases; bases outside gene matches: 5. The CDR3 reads CASSSDRAADTQYF. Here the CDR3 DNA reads TGTGCCAGCAGCTCCGACAGGGCCGCAGATACGCAGTATTTT.

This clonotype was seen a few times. The CDR3 sequence is CASGEAFF. The CDR3 DNA sequence: TGTGCCAGCGGAGAAGCTTTCTTT. V is TRBV28 and J is TRBJ1-1; no definite D call. CDR3 length equals 8 residues. V was cut by 8 bases and J by 8 bases, with 3 bases left in between. Germline CDR1 reads MDHEN; CDR2 reads SYDVKM.

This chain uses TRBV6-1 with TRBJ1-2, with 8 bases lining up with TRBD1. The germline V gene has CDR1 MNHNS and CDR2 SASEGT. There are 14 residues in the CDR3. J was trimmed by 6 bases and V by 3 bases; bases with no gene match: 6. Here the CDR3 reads CASSEDRDIDGYTF. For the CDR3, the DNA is TGTGCCAGCAGTGAGGACAGGGATATTGATGGCTACACCTTC.

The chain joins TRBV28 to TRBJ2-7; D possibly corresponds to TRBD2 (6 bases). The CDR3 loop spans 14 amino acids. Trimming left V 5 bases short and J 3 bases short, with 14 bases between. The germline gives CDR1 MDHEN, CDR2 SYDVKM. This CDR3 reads CASSPRGTHYEQYF. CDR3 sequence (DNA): TGTGCCAGCAGTCCACGCGGGACTCACTACGAGCAGTACTTC. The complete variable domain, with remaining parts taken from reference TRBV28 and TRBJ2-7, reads DVKVTQSSRYLVKRTGEKVFLECVQDMDHENMFWYRQDPGLGLRLIYFSYDVKMKEKGDIPEGYSVSREKKERFSLILESASTNQTSMYLCASSPRGTHYEQYFGPGTRLTVT.

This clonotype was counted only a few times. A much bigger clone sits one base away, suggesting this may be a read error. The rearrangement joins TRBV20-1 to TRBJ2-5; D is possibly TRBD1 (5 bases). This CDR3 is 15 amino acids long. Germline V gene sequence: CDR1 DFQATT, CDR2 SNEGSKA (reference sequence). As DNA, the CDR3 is TGCAGTGCTAGGCCCCTAGGGGTGTACCAAGAGACCAAGTACTTC. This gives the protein CSARPLGVYQETKYF.

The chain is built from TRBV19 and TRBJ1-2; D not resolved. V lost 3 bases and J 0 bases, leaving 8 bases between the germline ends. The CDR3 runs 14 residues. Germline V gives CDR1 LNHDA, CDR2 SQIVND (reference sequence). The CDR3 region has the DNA TGTGCCAGTAGTATTTATGAAGCTAACTATGGCTACACCTTC. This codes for CASSIYEANYGYTF.

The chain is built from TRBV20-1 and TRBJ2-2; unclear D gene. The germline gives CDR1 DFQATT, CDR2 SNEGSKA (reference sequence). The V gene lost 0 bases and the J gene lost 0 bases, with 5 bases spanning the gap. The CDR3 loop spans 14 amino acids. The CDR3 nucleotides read TGCAGTGCTAGAGATCCCACGAACACCGGGGAGCTGTTTTTT. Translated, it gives CSARDPTNTGELFF.

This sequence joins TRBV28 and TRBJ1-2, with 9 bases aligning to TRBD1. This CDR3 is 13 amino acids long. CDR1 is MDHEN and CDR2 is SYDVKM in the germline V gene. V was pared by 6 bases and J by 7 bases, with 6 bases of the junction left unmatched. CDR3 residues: CASRAQGASGYTF. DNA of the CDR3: TGTGCCAGCAGGGCACAGGGGGCGTCTGGCTACACCTTC.